This TCR beta chain was captured by sequencing in a study of T cells in Graves' hyperthyroidism and ophthalmopathy. This clonotype was counted between two and nine times. The CDR3 contains 13 residues. Per germline, CDR1 SQVTM and CDR2 ANQGSEA. V lost 4 bases and J 5 bases, leaving 14 bases between the germline ends. Regions amplified from RNA transcripts were the TCR beta CDR3 regions. HTBI primers were employed in a first-round RT-PCR of the TCR CDR3. TCRdb analysed the multiplex PCR reads with MiXCR anew, one entry per CDR3 protein. This table holds 400,000 or so distinct CDR3 sequences, over 11% found once.

This sequence was found in a middle-aged man with Graves' ophthalmopathy. This sequence joins TRBV29-1 and TRBJ1-2; a weak D match, TRBD1 (5 bases). The material sequenced was blood. The CDR3 sequence: CSVGGGTGYGYTF. The CDR3 DNA reads as TGCAGCGTTGGGGGGGGGACTGGATATGGCTACACCTTC. The full variable domain, with the rest looked up from reference TRBV29-1 and TRBJ1-2, is SAVISQKPSRDICQRGTSLTIQCQVDSQVTMMFWYRQQPGQSLTLIATANQGSEATYESGFVIDKFPISRPNLTFSTLTVSNMSPEDSSIYLCSVGGGTGYGYTFGSGTRLTVV.